This TCR beta chain was obtained from a study of identical twins. Each CDR3 protein is one row after TCRdb ran MiXCR on the 5' RACE reads. The profile shows under 900,000 distinct CDR3 sequences, 15% to 20% of them singletons. The same sample was also used in a study of T cells expressing NK-cell markers.

This TCR was recovered from a woman aged 18-29 years in good health. The sequenced sample consisted of PBMCs.

The CDR3 DNA sequence: TGTGCCAGCAGCCTATACGGGACAGGAAGCACAGATACGCAGTATTTT. This sequence encodes CASSLYGTGSTDTQYF. The J gene is TRBJ2-3, the V gene TRBV12-3 or TRBV12-4, with 8 nucleotides matching TRBD1. The CDR3 loop spans 16 amino acids. The J segment lost 0 bases and the V segment lost 6 bases, leaving 8 bases of the junction unmatched.